A single sample is the source of the 19 T cell receptor beta chains below, sequenced in a study of patients and donors after allogeneic stem cell transplantation. Each CDR3 protein is one row after TCRdb ran MiXCR on the RT-PCR reads. The sample gives about 110,000 distinct CDR3 sequences, less than 45% of which show up once; around 26% is in the top ten. The sample taken for sequencing was blood, either unsorted or a sorted T cell fraction (not recorded which). All receptors come from a human donor who was either an allogeneic HSCT recipient or a stem cell or donor lymphocyte infusion donor (not recorded which). It is not recorded whose cells these are; they may come from a transplant donor.

The V gene is TRBV20-1, the J gene TRBJ2-3, with TRBD1 matching over 7 bases. The germline V gene has CDR1 DFQATT and CDR2 SNEGSKA (reference sequence). V shed 6 bases and J 13 bases; nucleotides not matched to a gene: 10. The CDR3 length is 11 residues. In DNA form, the CDR3 reads TGCAGTGCCCGGAGACAGGGCTCCAAGTATTTT. As protein: CSARRQGSKYF.

This CDR3 is CSVKKTSGSTDTQYF. CDR3 in DNA: TGCAGCGTCAAGAAGACTAGCGGTAGCACAGATACGCAGTATTTT. The chain recombines TRBV29-1 with TRBJ2-3; 9 bases line up with TRBD2. Germline assignment: CDR1 SQVTM and CDR2 ANQGSEA. This CDR3 comprises 15 residues. V dropped 6 bases and J dropped 0; count of bases not matched to a gene: 7.

This clonotype was counted a few times. The V gene is TRBV10-3, the J gene TRBJ1-1; 9 bases agree with TRBD1. Germline V gives CDR1 ENHRY, CDR2 SYGVKD. V lost 6 bases, J lost 0 bases, and 5 bases stayed unmatched. The CDR3 has 15 amino acids. The CDR3 nucleotides are TGTGCCATCAGAAATACAGGGGGCTTGAACACTGAAGCTTTCTTT. It is translated as CAIRNTGGLNTEAFF.

The chain combines TRBV7-2 with TRBJ2-4; a possible D gene is TRBD2 (5 bases). CDR1 and CDR2 from the germline V gene are SGHTA and FQGNSA. The CDR3 has 15 residues. Between the trimmed V and J ends, which lost 6 bases and 0 bases, there was a span of 12 bases. CDR3 sequence: CASSSRGLAKNIQYF. For the CDR3, the DNA is TGTGCCAGCAGTTCCCGAGGGCTAGCCAAAAACATTCAGTACTTC. Full variable domain (outside the CDR3, taken from reference TRBV7-2 and TRBJ2-4): GAGVSQSPSNKVTEKGKDVELRCDPISGHTALYWYRQSLGQGLEFLIYFQGNSAPDKSGLPSDRFSAERTGGSVSTLTIQRTQQEDSAVYLCASSSRGLAKNIQYFGAGTRLSVL.

This rearrangement joins TRBV7-8 to TRBJ1-3; D might be TRBD1 (6 bases). V shed 5 bases and J shed 3 bases, with 20 bases lying between them. There are 17 residues in the CDR3. The germline V gene encodes CDR1 SGHVS and CDR2 FQNEAQ. CDR3 loop: CASSTGRPPAIGNTIYF. The DNA for the CDR3 is TGTGCCAGCAGCACAGGGAGGCCCCCCGCTATTGGAAACACCATATATTTT.

The rearrangement links TRBV12-3 or TRBV12-4 to TRBJ1-3; D is possibly TRBD1 (5 bases). The CDR3 totals 18 residues. The V gene lost 2 bases and the J gene lost 0 bases, with 17 bases spanning the gap. CDR3 residues: CASSLPGIGTHSGNTIYF. The CDR3 DNA sequence: TGTGCCAGCAGTTTACCCGGAATCGGGACCCACTCTGGAAACACCATATATTTT.

This clonotype has just a few counts. V usage is TRBV6-5 and J usage is TRBJ2-4; the match to TRBD2 covers 16 bases. CDR1 MNHEY and CDR2 SVGAGI come from the germline V gene. This CDR3 comprises 19 residues. With 4 bases clipped from V and 0 bases from J, the junction kept 6 bases outside the gene matches. The CDR3 nucleotides are TGTGCCAGCAGTTCTCAGGGACTAGCGGGAGGGGAAGCCAAAAACATTCAGTACTTC. This gives the protein CASSSQGLAGGEAKNIQYF.

This chain's CDR3 is CASSYSGTGPYEQYF. The CDR3 nucleotides read TGTGCCAGCAGTTACTCGGGGACGGGACCCTACGAGCAGTACTTC. V gene TRBV6-2 or TRBV6-3 combines with J gene TRBJ2-7; perhaps D is TRBD1 or TRBD2 (5 bases each). The V and J ends lost 0 bases and 2 bases respectively, with 11 bases between them. The CDR3 is 15 residues long. Germline CDR1 MNHEY, CDR2 SVGEGT.

The rearrangement joins TRBV7-2 to TRBJ2-3, with 14 nucleotides matching TRBD2. V lost 4 bases, J lost 11 bases, and 14 bases stayed unmatched. CDR3 length: 17 amino acids. CDR1 and CDR2 from the germline V gene are SGHTA and FQGNSA. This chain's CDR3 is CASSSKTSGRAAGRQYF. The DNA for the CDR3 is TGTGCCAGCAGCTCCAAGACTAGCGGGAGGGCCGCTGGGCGGCAGTATTTT.

The table lists this clonotype with many counts. The CDR3 sequence is CASSFGQGETQYF. The CDR3 DNA follows: TGTGCCAGCAGTTTCGGACAGGGAGAGACCCAGTACTTC. This sequence joins TRBV12-3 or TRBV12-4 and TRBJ2-5; 8 bases are shared with TRBD1. The ends lost 3 bases at V and 4 bases at J; junction bases unmatched: 1. The CDR3 has 13 residues.

This clonotype was counted only a few times. V and J are TRBV5-1 and TRBJ2-5; D is uncertain. The CDR3 covers 15 residues. Germline CDR1 is SGHRS and CDR2 is YFSETQ. The V end was cut by 2 bases, the J end by 0 bases, with 11 bases between. Here the CDR3 DNA reads TGCGCCAGCAGCTTTGTCCCTTTGTACCAAGAGACCCAGTACTTC. Its protein is CASSFVPLYQETQYF.

This clonotype was detected only once. This chain links TRBV20-1 with TRBJ2-7; 9 nucleotides match TRBD2. Germline CDR1 and CDR2: DFQATT and SNEGSKA (reference sequence). The ends lost 1 base at V and 0 bases at J; junction bases unmatched: 1. The CDR3 is 14 amino acids. The CDR3 bases are TGCAGTGCTAGAGGACTAGCGGCCTCCTACGAGCAGTACTTC. It codes for CSARGLAASYEQYF.

V usage is TRBV29-1 and J usage is TRBJ1-2; D remains ambiguous. The CDR3 is 16 residues long. Deletions cut 5 bases from V and 5 bases from J, with 24 bases between. The germline V gene encodes CDR1 SQVTM and CDR2 ANQGSEA. CDR3 residues: CSVLGSGDGSPYGYTF. Here the CDR3 DNA reads TGCAGCGTTTTAGGGTCTGGAGACGGGAGTCCGTATGGCTACACCTTC. The variable domain in full, with the rest retrieved from reference TRBV29-1 and TRBJ1-2, is SAVISQKPSRDICQRGTSLTIQCQVDSQVTMMFWYRQQPGQSLTLIATANQGSEATYESGFVIDKFPISRPNLTFSTLTVSNMSPEDSSIYLCSVLGSGDGSPYGYTFGSGTRLTVV.

Many counts were recorded for this clonotype. The chain has TRBV20-1 and TRBJ1-2; 8 positions match TRBD1. The CDR3 is 15 residues long. Germline-derived CDR1 and CDR2 are DFQATT and SNEGSKA (reference sequence). V lost 1 base and J lost 3; bases outside the gene matches: 7. CDR3 nucleotide sequence: TGCAGTGCTAGAGTTCAAGGACAGGGCGACTATGGCTACACCTTC. Amino acid sequence: CSARVQGQGDYGYTF.

This clonotype was observed a handful of times. The chain employs TRBV29-1 and TRBJ1-1; D call uncertain. The germline CDR1 and CDR2 sequences are SQVTM and ANQGSEA. V lost 4 bases to trimming and J lost 2 bases, with 11 bases between them. The CDR3 is made up of 13 amino acids. The CDR3 coding sequence is TGCAGCGTTGGGACCATCAAAAACACTGAAGCTTTCTTT. It codes for CSVGTIKNTEAFF.

The chain uses TRBV12-3 or TRBV12-4 and TRBJ1-1, with 7 positions matching TRBD1. CDR3 size: 14 residues. V gave up 8 bases and J gave up 1 base; unmatched junction bases: 7. The CDR3 region is CASLNWTGNTEAFF. The CDR3 DNA reads as TGTGCCAGCCTAAATTGGACAGGGAACACTGAAGCTTTCTTT.

This clonotype was seen only a few times. V usage is TRBV28 and J usage is TRBJ1-6, with TRBD1 as a possible D gene (6 bases). The V and J ends lost 2 bases and 6 bases respectively, with 11 bases between them. This CDR3 is 15 amino acids long. The germline V gene encodes CDR1 MDHEN and CDR2 SYDVKM. The CDR3 reads CASSLMGASNSPLHF. CDR3 nucleotide sequence: TGTGCCAGCAGTTTAATGGGGGCTAGTAATTCACCCCTCCACTTT.

The chain has TRBV29-1 and TRBJ2-3, with TRBD2 matching over 14 bases. Germline V gene lookup returns CDR1 SQVTM and CDR2 ANQGSEA. The trim removed 7 bases at V and 4 bases at J, leaving 7 bases unmatched. The length of the CDR3 is 15 residues. CDR3 sequence (DNA): TGCAGCGCTGAGACTAGCGGGAGGGCCTCAGATACGCAGTATTTT. The encoded protein is CSAETSGRASDTQYF.

This clonotype appeared a few times. The chain employs TRBV28 and TRBJ1-2; D possibly corresponds to TRBD1 (6 bases). In germline, CDR1 is MDHEN, CDR2 SYDVKM. The CDR3 is made up of 13 amino acids. Trimming shortened V by 4 bases and J by 8 bases, and 14 bases separated the two germline ends. This CDR3 reads CASSSPGDTGYTF. The CDR3 DNA reads as TGTGCCAGCAGTTCCCCGGGGGACACAGGCTACACCTTC.